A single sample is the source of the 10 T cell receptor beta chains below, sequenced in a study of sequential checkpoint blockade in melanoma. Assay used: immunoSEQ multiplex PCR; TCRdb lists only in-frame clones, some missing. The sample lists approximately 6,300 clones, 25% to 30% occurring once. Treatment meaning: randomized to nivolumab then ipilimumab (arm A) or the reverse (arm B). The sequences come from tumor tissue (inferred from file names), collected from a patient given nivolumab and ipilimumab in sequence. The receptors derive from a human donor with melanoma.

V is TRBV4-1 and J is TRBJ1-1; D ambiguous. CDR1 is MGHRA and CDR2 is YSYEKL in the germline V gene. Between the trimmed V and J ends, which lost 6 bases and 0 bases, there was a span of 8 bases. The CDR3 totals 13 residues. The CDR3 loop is CASSGEMNTEAFF. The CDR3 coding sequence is TGCGCCAGCAGTGGGGAGATGAACACTGAAGCTTTCTTT.

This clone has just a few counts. This CDR3 is CASTGFGAVANYGYTF. CDR3 in DNA: TGTGCCAGCACGGGGTTCGGGGCGGTAGCTAACTATGGCTACACCTTC. The chain is built from TRBV6-8 and TRBJ1-2, with a weak D call TRBD1 (5 bases). The CDR3 covers 16 residues. V was shortened by 7 bases and J by 0 bases, with 18 bases between the two germline ends. Germline-derived CDR1 and CDR2 are MNHGY and SAAAGT.

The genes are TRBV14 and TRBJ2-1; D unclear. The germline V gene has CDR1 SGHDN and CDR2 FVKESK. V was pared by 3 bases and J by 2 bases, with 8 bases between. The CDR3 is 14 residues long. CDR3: CASSHLITYNEQFF. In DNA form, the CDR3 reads TGTGCCAGCAGCCACCTTATAACCTACAATGAGCAGTTCTTC.

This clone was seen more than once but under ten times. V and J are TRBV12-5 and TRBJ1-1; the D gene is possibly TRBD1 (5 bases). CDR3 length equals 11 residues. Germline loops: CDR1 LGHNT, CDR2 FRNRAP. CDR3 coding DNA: TGTGCCCAGACCCGGGGGGCTGAAGCTTTCTTT. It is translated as CAQTRGAEAFF.

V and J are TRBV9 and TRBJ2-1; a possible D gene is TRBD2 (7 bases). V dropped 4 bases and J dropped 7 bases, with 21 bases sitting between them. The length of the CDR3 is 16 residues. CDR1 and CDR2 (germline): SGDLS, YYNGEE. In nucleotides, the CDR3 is TGTGCCAGCAGCACTCCGAGGGGGGGACTTCCTAATGAGCAGTTCTTC. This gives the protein CASSTPRGGLPNEQFF.

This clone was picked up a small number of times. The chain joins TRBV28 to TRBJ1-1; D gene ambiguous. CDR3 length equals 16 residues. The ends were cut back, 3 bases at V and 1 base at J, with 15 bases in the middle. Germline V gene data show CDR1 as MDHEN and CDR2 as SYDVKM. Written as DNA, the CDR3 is TGTGCCAGCAGTTTCCAGCCCAGGATCCCGAACACTGAAGCTTTCTTT. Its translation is CASSFQPRIPNTEAFF.

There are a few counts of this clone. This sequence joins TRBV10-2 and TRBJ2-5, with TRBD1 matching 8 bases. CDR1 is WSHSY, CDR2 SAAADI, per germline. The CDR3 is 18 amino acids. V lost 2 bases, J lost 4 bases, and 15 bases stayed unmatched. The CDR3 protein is CASSEPLRTGLPRETQYF. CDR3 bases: TGCGCCAGCAGTGAGCCACTTAGGACAGGGCTTCCAAGAGAGACCCAGTACTTC.

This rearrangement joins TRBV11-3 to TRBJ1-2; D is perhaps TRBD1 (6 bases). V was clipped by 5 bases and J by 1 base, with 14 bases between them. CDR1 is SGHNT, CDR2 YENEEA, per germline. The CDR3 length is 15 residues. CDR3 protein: CASSPGQNDNYGYTF. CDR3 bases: TGTGCCAGCAGCCCCGGACAGAACGATAACTATGGCTACACCTTC.

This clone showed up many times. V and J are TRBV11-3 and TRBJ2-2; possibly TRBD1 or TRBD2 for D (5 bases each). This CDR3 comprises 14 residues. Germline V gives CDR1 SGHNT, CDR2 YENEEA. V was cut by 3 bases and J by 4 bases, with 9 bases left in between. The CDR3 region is CASSFTGTTGELFF. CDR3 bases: TGTGCCAGCAGCTTCACCGGGACCACCGGGGAGCTGTTTTTT.

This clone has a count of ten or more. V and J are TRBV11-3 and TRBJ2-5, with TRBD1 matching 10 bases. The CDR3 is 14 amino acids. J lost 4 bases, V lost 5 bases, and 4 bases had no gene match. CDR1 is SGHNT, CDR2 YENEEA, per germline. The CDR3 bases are TGTGCCAGCAGCACCGACAGGGGGCGAGAGACCCAGTACTTC. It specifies CASSTDRGRETQYF.